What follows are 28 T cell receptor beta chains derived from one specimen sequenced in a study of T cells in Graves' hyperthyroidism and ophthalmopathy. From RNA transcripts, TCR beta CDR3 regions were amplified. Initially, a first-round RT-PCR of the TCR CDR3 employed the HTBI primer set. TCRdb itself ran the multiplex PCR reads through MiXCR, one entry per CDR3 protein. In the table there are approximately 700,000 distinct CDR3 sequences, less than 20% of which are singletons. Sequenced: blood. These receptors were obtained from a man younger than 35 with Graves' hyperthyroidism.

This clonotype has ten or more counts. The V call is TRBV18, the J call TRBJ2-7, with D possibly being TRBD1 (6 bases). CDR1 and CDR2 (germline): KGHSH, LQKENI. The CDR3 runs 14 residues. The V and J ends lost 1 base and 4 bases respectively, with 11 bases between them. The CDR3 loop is CASSPLNGQYEQYF. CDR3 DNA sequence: TGTGCCAGCTCACCACTGAACGGACAGTACGAGCAGTACTTC.

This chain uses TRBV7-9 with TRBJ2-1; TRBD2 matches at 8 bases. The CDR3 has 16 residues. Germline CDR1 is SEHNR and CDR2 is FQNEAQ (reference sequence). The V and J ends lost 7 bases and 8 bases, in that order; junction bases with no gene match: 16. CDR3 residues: CASISMWGGAGDEQFF. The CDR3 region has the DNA TGTGCCAGCATATCCATGTGGGGGGGAGCGGGGGATGAGCAGTTCTTC.

CDR3 bases: TGTGCCTCAGCCCCCGGGACAGGGTATGGCTACACCTTC. This codes for CASAPGTGYGYTF. The V call is TRBV28, the J call TRBJ1-2, with TRBD1 matching over 9 bases. J gave up 5 bases and V 11 bases, and 9 bases lay outside the gene matches. The CDR3 runs 13 residues. Germline loops: CDR1 MDHEN, CDR2 SYDVKM.

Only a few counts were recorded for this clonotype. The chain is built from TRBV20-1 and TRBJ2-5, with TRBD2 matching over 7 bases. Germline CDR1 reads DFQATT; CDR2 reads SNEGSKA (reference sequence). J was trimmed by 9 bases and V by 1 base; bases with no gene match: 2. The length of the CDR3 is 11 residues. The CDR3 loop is CSARVGRAQYF. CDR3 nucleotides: TGCAGTGCTAGAGTTGGGAGGGCCCAGTACTTC.

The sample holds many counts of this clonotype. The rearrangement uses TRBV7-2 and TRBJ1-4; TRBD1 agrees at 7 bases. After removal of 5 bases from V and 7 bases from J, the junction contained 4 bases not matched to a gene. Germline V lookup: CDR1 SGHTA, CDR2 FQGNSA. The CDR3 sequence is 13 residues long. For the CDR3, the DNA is TGTGCCAGCAGCGTCGGACAGGCTGAAAAACTGTTTTTT. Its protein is CASSVGQAEKLFF.

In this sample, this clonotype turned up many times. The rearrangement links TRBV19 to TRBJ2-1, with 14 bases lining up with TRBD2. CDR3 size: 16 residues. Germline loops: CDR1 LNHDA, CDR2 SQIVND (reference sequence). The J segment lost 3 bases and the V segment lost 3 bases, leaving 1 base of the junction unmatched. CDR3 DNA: TGTGCCAGTAGTATGGGGACTAGCGGGGGCTACAATGAGCAGTTCTTC. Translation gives CASSMGTSGGYNEQFF.

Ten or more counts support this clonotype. CDR3 sequence: CASSLVGTGGYEQFF. CDR3 nucleotide sequence: TGTGCCAGCAGCTTAGTGGGGACAGGGGGCTATGAGCAGTTCTTC. The chain combines TRBV11-3 with TRBJ2-1; 12 bases line up with TRBD1. CDR1 is SGHNT and CDR2 is YENEEA in the germline V gene. J lost 8 bases, V lost 1 base, and 3 bases had no gene match. This CDR3 has 15 residues. The whole variable domain, filled in from reference TRBV11-3 and TRBJ2-1, reads EAGVVQSPRYKIIEKKQPVAFWCNPISGHNTLYWYLQNLGQGPELLIRYENEEAVDDSQLPKDRFSAERLKGVDSTLKIQPAELGDSAVYLCASSLVGTGGYEQFFGPGTRLTVL.

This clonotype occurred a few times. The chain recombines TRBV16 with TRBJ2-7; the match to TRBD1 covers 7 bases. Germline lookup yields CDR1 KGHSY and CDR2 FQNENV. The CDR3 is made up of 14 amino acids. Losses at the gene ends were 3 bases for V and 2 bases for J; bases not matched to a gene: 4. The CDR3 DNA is TGTGCCAGCAGCCATTCCGGGACAGCCTACGAGCAGTACTTC. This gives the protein CASSHSGTAYEQYF.

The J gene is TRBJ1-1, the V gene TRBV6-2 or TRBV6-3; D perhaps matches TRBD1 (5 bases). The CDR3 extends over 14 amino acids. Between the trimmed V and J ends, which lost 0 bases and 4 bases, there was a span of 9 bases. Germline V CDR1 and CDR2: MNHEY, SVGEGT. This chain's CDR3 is CASSYSEGRTEAFF. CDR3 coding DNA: TGTGCCAGCAGTTACTCGGAGGGGCGCACTGAAGCTTTCTTT.

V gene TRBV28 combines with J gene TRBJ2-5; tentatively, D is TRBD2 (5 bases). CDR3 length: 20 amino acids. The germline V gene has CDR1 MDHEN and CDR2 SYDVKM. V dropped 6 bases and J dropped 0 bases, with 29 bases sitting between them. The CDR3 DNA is TGTGCCAGCAGCTTGGATTGGCCCCGGTCCACCGTAGCGAACCAAGAGACCCAGTACTTC. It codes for CASSLDWPRSTVANQETQYF.

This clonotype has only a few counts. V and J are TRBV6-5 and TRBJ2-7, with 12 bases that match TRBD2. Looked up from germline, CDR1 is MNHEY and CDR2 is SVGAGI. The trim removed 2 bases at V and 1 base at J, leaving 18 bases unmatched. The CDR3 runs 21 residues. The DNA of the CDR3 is TGTGCCAGCAGTTACGATATTACTAGCGGGAGGCTTGAGGATCGGTCCTACGAGCAGTACTTC. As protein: CASSYDITSGRLEDRSYEQYF.

Here the CDR3 DNA reads TGCGCCAGCAGCTTGGAGCCGACAGAATACACAGATACGCAGTATTTT. Protein product: CASSLEPTEYTDTQYF. V gene TRBV5-1 combines with J gene TRBJ2-3; a weak D match, TRBD1 (5 bases). The CDR3 runs to 16 residues. CDR1 and CDR2 from the germline V gene are SGHRS and YFSETQ. The V end was cut by 0 bases, the J end by 2 bases, with 13 bases between.

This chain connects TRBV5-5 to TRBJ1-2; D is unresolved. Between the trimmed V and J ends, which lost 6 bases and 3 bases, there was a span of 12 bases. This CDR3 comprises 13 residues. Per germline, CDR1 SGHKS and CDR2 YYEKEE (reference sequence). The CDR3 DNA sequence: TGTGCCAGCATCCCGCAGGACTACTATGGCTACACCTTC. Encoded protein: CASIPQDYYGYTF.

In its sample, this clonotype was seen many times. CDR3 nucleotides: TGTGCCAGCGGGATCCCGAGGGCCAATGAGCAGTTCTTC. Residues: CASGIPRANEQFF. J is TRBJ2-1 and V is TRBV28; TRBD2 is a possible D gene (5 bases). The CDR3 extends over 13 amino acids. Germline V gene sequence: CDR1 MDHEN, CDR2 SYDVKM. V shed 8 bases and J shed 6 bases, with 14 bases lying between them.

The CDR3 coding sequence is TGTGCCACCAGCAGAGTAGCCGACCTCTCTGGAAACACCATATATTTT. Encoded protein: CATSRVADLSGNTIYF. The V and J genes are TRBV15 and TRBJ1-3; D uncertain. Germline loops: CDR1 LNHNV, CDR2 YYDKDF (reference sequence). This CDR3 has 16 amino acids. The germline V and J ends were trimmed by 1 base and 0 bases, with 10 bases remaining between them.

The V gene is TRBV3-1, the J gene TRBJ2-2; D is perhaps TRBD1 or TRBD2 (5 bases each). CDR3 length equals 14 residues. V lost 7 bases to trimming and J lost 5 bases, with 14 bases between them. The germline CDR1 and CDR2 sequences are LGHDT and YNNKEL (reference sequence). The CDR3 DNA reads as TGTGCCAGCACCAAAGTAGAGGGGACCGGGGAGCTGTTTTTT. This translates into CASTKVEGTGELFF. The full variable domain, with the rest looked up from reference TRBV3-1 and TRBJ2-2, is DTAVSQTPKYLVTQMGNDKSIKCEQNLGHDTMYWYKQDSKKFLKIMFSYNNKELIINETVPNRFSPKSPDKAHLNLHINSLELGDSAVYFCASTKVEGTGELFFGEGSRLTVL.

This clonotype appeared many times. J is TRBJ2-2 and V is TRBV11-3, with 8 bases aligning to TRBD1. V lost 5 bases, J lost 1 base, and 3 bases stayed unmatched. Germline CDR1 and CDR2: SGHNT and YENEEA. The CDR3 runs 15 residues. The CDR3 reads CASSAGQGNTGELFF. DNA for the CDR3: TGTGCCAGCAGCGCTGGACAGGGGAACACCGGGGAGCTGTTTTTT.

The CDR3 DNA sequence: TGTGCCACCCAACTGGGACAGTTCTATGGCTACACCTTC. It specifies CATQLGQFYGYTF. The rearrangement uses TRBV6-1 and TRBJ1-2, with 7 positions matching TRBD1. Per the germline V gene, CDR1 is MNHNS and CDR2 is SASEGT. The trim removed 10 bases at V and 4 bases at J, leaving 9 bases unmatched. The CDR3 covers 13 residues.

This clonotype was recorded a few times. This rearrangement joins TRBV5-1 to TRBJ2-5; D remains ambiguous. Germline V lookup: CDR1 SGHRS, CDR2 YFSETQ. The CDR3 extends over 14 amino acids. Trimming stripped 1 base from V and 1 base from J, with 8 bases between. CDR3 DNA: TGCGCCAGCAGCTTGAGTCCCTCCCAAGAGACCCAGTACTTC. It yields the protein CASSLSPSQETQYF.

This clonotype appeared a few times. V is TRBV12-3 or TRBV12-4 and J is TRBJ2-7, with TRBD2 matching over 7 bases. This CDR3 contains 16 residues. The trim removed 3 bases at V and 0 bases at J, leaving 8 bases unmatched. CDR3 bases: TGTGCCAGCAGTTTCGCGATGACTAGCCGCTCCTACGAGCAGTACTTC. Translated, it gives CASSFAMTSRSYEQYF.

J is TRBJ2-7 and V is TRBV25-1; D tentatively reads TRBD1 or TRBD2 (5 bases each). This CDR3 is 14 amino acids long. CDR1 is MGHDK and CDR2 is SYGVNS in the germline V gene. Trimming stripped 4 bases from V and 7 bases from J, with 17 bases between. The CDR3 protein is CASSALGTAKEQYF. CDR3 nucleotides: TGTGCCAGCAGTGCATTGGGGACCGCCAAGGAGCAGTACTTC.

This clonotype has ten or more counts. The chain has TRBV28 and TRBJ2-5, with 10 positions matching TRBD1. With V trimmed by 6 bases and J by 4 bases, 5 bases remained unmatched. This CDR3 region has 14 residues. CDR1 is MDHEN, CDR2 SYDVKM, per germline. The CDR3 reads CASSPGQGVETQYF. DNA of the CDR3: TGTGCCAGCAGCCCCGGACAGGGGGTAGAGACCCAGTACTTC.

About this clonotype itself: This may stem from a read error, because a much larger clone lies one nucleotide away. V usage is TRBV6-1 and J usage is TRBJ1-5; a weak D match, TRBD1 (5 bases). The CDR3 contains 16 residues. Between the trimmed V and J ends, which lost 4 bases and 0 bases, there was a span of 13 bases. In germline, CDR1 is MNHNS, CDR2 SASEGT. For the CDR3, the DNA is TGTGCCAGCAGTGGGGCGGGGGTCGGTAGCAATCAGCCCCAGCATTTT. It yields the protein CASSGAGVGSNQPQHF.

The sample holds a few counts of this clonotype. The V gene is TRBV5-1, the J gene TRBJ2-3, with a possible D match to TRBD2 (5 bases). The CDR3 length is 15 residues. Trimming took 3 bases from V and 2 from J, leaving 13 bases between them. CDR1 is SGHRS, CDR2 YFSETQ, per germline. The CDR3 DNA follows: TGCGCCAGCAGCTCGTCGGGGTCGTTCACAGATACGCAGTATTTT. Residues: CASSSSGSFTDTQYF.

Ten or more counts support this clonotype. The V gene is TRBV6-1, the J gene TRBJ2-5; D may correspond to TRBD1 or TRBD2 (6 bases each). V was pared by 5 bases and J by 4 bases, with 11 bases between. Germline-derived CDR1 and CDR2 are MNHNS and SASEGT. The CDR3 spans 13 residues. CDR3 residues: CASSWRGIETQYF. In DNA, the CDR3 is TGTGCCAGCAGTTGGAGGGGGATAGAGACCCAGTACTTC.

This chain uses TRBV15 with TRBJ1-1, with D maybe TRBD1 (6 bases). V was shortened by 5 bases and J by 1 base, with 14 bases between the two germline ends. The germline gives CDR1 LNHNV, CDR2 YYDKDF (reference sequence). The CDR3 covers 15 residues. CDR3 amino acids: CATSPREGGNTEAFF. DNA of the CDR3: TGTGCCACCAGCCCTCGCGAAGGGGGGAACACTGAAGCTTTCTTT.

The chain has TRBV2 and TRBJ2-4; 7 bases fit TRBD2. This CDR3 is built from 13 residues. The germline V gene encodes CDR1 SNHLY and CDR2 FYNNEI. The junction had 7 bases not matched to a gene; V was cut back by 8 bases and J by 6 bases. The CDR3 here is CASGGERGNIQYF. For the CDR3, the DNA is TGTGCCAGCGGGGGGGAACGGGGAAACATTCAGTACTTC.

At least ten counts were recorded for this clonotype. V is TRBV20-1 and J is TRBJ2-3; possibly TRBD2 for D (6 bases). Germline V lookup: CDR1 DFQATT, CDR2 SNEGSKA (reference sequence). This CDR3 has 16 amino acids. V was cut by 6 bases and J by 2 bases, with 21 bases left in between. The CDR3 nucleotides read TGCAGTGCCAGCCTCCCCAAGGCGGGGAACACAGATACGCAGTATTTT. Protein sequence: CSASLPKAGNTDTQYF.